Listed here are 16 T cell receptor beta chains from one sample, sequenced in a study of cytomegalovirus exposure and HLA in healthy donors. The PCR had 60 Vbeta and 13 Jbeta primers. Assay: immunoSEQ multiplex PCR; the TCRdb copy retains only in-frame clones and omits some. The sample yields approximately 110,000 clones, over 75% seen once. Sequences were obtained from PBMCs. The receptors derive from a woman in her 30s in good health and CMV-seropositive.

The chain joins TRBV6-1 to TRBJ1-2; 10 nucleotides agree with TRBD1. CDR1 is MNHNS, CDR2 SASEGT, per germline. The CDR3 totals 15 residues. Losses at the gene ends were 2 bases for V and 4 bases for J; bases not matched to a gene: 4. CDR3 amino acids: CASSERGDRGYGYTF. DNA of the CDR3: TGTGCCAGCAGTGAAAGGGGGGACAGGGGCTATGGCTACACCTTC.

The sample holds one count of this clone. The CDR3 sequence is CASSLVAGGDGYTF. The CDR3 DNA sequence: TGTGCCAGCAGCTTGGTTGCAGGGGGAGATGGCTACACCTTC. The V call is TRBV5-6, the J call TRBJ1-2, with 7 positions matching TRBD1. J gave up 6 bases and V 0 bases, and 5 bases lay outside the gene matches. Germline loops: CDR1 SGHDT, CDR2 YYEEEE. The CDR3 has 14 residues.

The V call is TRBV9, the J call TRBJ1-5; the D is unclear. The germline V gene has CDR1 SGDLS and CDR2 YYNGEE. Trimming shortened V by 0 bases and J by 4 bases, and 5 bases separated the two germline ends. This CDR3 spans 13 amino acids. The CDR3, as DNA: TGTGCCAGCAGCGTAGCCCAGAATCAGCCCCAGCATTTT. Amino acids: CASSVAQNQPQHF. Filled out from reference TRBV9 and TRBJ1-5, the complete variable domain reads DSGVTQTPKHLITATGQRVTLRCSPRSGDLSVYWYQQSLDQGLQFLIQYYNGEERAKGNILERFSAQQFPDLHSELNLSSLELGDSALYFCASSVAQNQPQHFGDGTRLSIL.

This clone was found a few times. This chain joins TRBV9 and TRBJ2-5; the match to TRBD2 covers 8 bases. The junction had 3 bases not matched to a gene; V was cut back by 2 bases and J by 0 bases. This CDR3 has 15 residues. CDR1 and CDR2 (germline): SGDLS, YYNGEE. The CDR3 loop is CASSVGGGYQETQYF. In DNA form, the CDR3 reads TGTGCCAGCAGCGTGGGCGGGGGGTACCAAGAGACCCAGTACTTC.

V usage is TRBV19 and J usage is TRBJ2-5; D may be TRBD1 (7 bases). The ends were cut back, 5 bases at V and 2 bases at J, with 15 bases in the middle. The CDR3 sequence is 15 residues long. Per germline, CDR1 LNHDA and CDR2 SQIVND (reference sequence). As DNA, the CDR3 is TGTGCCAGTAGTCCGGGGGACAGCTCTCAAGAGACCCAGTACTTC. Translated: CASSPGDSSQETQYF.

The sample holds a few counts of this clone. V gene TRBV5-1 combines with J gene TRBJ1-1; 7 bases agree with TRBD1. The V gene end was trimmed by 3 bases and the J gene end by 1 base; junction bases not matched to a gene: 3. Germline V gives CDR1 SGHRS, CDR2 YFSETQ. This CDR3 is built from 14 residues. The CDR3: CASSSTGENTEAFF. In nucleotides, the CDR3 is TGCGCCAGCAGCTCTACAGGGGAGAACACTGAAGCTTTCTTT.

The rearrangement joins TRBV14 to TRBJ2-1, with 9 bases fitting TRBD1. The CDR3 is 15 residues long. The V segment lost 2 bases and the J segment 5 bases; nucleotides outside the gene matches: 4. CDR1 is SGHDN and CDR2 is FVKESK in the germline V gene. CDR3 nucleotide sequence: TGTGCCAGCAGCCAAACAGGGGGCGGCAACAATGAGCAGTTCTTC. It specifies CASSQTGGGNNEQFF.

The count of this clone is one. The same CDR3 also results from other DNA sequences found in this sample. The chain combines TRBV5-1 with TRBJ1-5, with D possibly matching TRBD1 (6 bases). The V and J ends lost 0 bases and 3 bases respectively, with 7 bases between them. Germline V gene data show CDR1 as SGHRS and CDR2 as YFSETQ. The CDR3 has 14 residues. CDR3 DNA: TGCGCCAGCAGCTTGGGACAGGACAATCAGCCCCAGCATTTT. Translated, it gives CASSLGQDNQPQHF.

The V and J genes are TRBV19 and TRBJ2-3; 9 bases fit TRBD2. V lost 8 bases, J lost 6 bases, and 12 bases stayed unmatched. Germline CDR1 reads LNHDA; CDR2 reads SQIVND (reference sequence). This CDR3 has 15 residues. CDR3 region: CASGGIAGARDTQYF. The CDR3 nucleotides are TGTGCCAGTGGGGGGATAGCGGGGGCGAGGGATACGCAGTATTTT.

The chain couples TRBV5-6 to TRBJ2-7; possibly TRBD2 for D (5 bases). CDR1 SGHDT and CDR2 YYEEEE come from the germline V gene. The ends were cut back, 0 bases at V and 6 bases at J, with 10 bases in the middle. The CDR3 consists of 13 residues. The CDR3 nucleotides read TGTGCCAGCAGCTTGGGCCCCGGAGGCGAGCAGTACTTC. It yields the protein CASSLGPGGEQYF. Complete variable domain (other parts from reference TRBV5-6 and TRBJ2-7): DAGVTQSPTHLIKTRGQQVTLRCSPKSGHDTVSWYQQALGQGPQFIFQYYEEEERQRGNFPDRFSGHQFPNYSSELNVNALLLGDSALYLCASSLGPGGEQYFGPGTRLTVT.

The V call is TRBV29-1, the J call TRBJ2-1; the D gene is possibly TRBD2 (6 bases). Germline lookup yields CDR1 SQVTM and CDR2 ANQGSEA. V shed 4 bases and J shed 0 bases, with 10 bases lying between them. The CDR3 is 14 amino acids. The chain's CDR3 is CSVVFSGSYNEQFF. The CDR3 DNA is TGCAGCGTTGTCTTTAGCGGCTCCTACAATGAGCAGTTCTTC.

The chain couples TRBV30 to TRBJ1-3; D is possibly TRBD1 (5 bases). Germline lookup yields CDR1 GTSNPN and CDR2 SVGIG (reference sequence). The CDR3 extends over 17 amino acids. V gave up 4 bases and J gave up 4 bases, with 23 bases separating them. CDR3 nucleotide sequence: TGTGCCTGGATCACGAGGGGAGGGGAGACTGTAGGAAACACCATATATTTT. Residues: CAWITRGGETVGNTIYF.

The chain joins TRBV18 to TRBJ1-1; TRBD1 might be the D (6 bases). The germline V gene encodes CDR1 KGHSH and CDR2 LQKENI. This CDR3 comprises 16 residues. Trimming left V 2 bases short and J 2 bases short, with 15 bases between. CDR3 residues: CASSPMAGTTNTEAFF. Written as DNA, the CDR3 is TGTGCCAGCTCACCAATGGCAGGGACAACTAACACTGAAGCTTTCTTT.

The rearrangement uses TRBV29-1 and TRBJ1-1; TRBD1 matches at 7 bases. With 7 bases clipped from V and 3 bases from J, the junction kept 20 bases outside the gene matches. The CDR3 loop spans 17 amino acids. Germline V gene sequence: CDR1 SQVTM, CDR2 ANQGSEA. The CDR3 region has the DNA TGCAGCGCAAGCCCGAGGGGAGAGGGGGCGCATCACACTGAAGCTTTCTTT. Its translation: CSASPRGEGAHHTEAFF.

This rearrangement joins TRBV18 to TRBJ2-1, with D possibly being TRBD2 (5 bases). V was clipped by 3 bases and J by 2 bases, with 11 bases between them. Germline values: CDR1 KGHSH, CDR2 LQKENI. The CDR3 has 15 amino acids. The CDR3 region is CASSPEGVAYNEQFF. CDR3 nucleotides: TGTGCCAGCTCACCCGAGGGAGTGGCCTACAATGAGCAGTTCTTC.

This clone appeared once. V and J are TRBV19 and TRBJ2-1, with 11 bases aligning to TRBD2. This CDR3 contains 16 residues. Germline V CDR1 and CDR2: LNHDA, SQIVND (reference sequence). The ends lost 1 base at V and 7 bases at J; junction bases unmatched: 6. CDR3 region: CASSIGGTSGRNEQFF. DNA of the CDR3: TGTGCCAGTAGTATAGGAGGAACTAGCGGGAGAAATGAGCAGTTCTTC.